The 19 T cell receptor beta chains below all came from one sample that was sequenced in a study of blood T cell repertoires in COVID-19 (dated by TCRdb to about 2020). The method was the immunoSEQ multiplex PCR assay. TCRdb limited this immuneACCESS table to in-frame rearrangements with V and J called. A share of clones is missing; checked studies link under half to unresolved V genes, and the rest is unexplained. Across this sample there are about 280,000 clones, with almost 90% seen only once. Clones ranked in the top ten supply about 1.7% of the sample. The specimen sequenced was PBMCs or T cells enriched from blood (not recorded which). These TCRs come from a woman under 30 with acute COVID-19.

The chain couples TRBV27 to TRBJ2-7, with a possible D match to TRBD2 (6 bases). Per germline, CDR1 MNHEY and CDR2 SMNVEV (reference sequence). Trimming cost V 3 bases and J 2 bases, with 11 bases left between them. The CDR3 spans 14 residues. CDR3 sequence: CASSLIGRPYEQYF. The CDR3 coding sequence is TGTGCCAGCAGTTTGATAGGGAGGCCCTACGAGCAGTACTTC.

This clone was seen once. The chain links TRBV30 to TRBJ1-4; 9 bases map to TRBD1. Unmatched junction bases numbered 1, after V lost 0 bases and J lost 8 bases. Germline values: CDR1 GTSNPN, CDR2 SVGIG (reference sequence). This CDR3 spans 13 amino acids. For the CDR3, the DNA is TGTGCCTGGAGTGTGGGACAGGGCGAAAAACTGTTTTTT. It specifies CAWSVGQGEKLFF.

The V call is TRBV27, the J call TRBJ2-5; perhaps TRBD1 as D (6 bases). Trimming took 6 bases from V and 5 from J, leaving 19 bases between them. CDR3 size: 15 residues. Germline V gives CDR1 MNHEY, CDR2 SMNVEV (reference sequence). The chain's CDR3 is CASRLQGAGEETQYF. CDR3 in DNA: TGTGCCAGCAGGCTACAGGGAGCCGGGGAGGAGACCCAGTACTTC.

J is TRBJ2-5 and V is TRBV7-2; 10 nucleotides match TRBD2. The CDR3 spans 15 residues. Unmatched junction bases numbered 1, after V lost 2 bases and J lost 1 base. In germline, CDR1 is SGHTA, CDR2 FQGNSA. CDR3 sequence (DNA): TGTGCCAGCAGCTTACTAGCGGGAGTCCAAGAGACCCAGTACTTC. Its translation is CASSLLAGVQETQYF.

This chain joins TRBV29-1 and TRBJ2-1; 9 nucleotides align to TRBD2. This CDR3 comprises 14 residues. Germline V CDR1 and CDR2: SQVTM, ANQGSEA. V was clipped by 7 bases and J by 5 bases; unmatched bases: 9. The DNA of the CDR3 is TGCAGCGCCGACGGGCGGGAGGGTCACAATGAGCAGTTCTTC. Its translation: CSADGREGHNEQFF.

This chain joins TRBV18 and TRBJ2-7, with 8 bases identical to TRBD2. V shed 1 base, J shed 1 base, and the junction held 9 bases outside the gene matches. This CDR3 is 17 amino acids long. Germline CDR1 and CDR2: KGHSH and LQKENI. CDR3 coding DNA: TGTGCCAGCTCACCACTTAAGGCCCCGGGAGGGTCCTACGAGCAGTACTTC. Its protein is CASSPLKAPGGSYEQYF.

CDR3 DNA: TGCGCCAGCAGCCAAGACCCCCTGTCTCACAGGGGGAATTCACCCCTCCACTTT. It encodes CASSQDPLSHRGNSPLHF. The V and J genes are TRBV4-1 and TRBJ1-6; 8 bases map to TRBD1. V shed 0 bases, J shed 7 bases, and the junction held 11 bases outside the gene matches. Per the germline V gene, CDR1 is MGHRA and CDR2 is YSYEKL. The CDR3 has 18 amino acids.

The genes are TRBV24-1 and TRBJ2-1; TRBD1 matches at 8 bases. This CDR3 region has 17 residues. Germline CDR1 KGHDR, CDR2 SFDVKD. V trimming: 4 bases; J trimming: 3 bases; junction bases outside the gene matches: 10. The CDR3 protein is CATSDPDRVQGYNEQFF. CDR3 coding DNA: TGTGCCACCAGTGACCCGGACAGGGTGCAAGGCTACAATGAGCAGTTCTTC.

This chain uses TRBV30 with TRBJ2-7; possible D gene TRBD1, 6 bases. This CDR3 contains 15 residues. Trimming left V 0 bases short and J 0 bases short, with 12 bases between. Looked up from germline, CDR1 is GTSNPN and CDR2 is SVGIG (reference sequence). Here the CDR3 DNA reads TGTGCCTGGAGTGTAGGGGGATCCTCCTCCTACGAGCAGTACTTC. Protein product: CAWSVGGSSSYEQYF.

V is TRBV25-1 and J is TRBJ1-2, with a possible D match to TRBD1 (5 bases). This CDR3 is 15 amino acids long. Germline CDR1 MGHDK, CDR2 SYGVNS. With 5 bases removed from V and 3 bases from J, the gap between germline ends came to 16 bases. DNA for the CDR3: TGTGCCAGCAGTCAGCAGGGCCGAGACTACTATGGCTACACCTTC. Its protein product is CASSQQGRDYYGYTF.

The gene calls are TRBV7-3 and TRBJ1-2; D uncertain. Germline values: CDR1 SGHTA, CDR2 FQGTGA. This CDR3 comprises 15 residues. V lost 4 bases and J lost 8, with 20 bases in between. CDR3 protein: CASSSGGSRVGGYTF. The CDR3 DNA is TGTGCCAGCAGCTCCGGAGGGTCCCGCGTGGGGGGCTACACCTTC.

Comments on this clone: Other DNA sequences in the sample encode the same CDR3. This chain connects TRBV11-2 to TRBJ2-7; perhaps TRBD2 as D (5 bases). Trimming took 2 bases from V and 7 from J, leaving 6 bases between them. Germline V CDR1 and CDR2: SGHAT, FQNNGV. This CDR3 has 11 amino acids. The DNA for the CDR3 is TGTGCCAGCAGCTTAACGGGGGAGCAGTACTTC. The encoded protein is CASSLTGEQYF. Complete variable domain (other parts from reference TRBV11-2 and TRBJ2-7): EAGVAQSPRYKIIEKRQSVAFWCNPISGHATLYWYQQILGQGPKLLIQFQNNGVVDDSQLPKDRFSAERLKGVDSTLKIQPAKLEDSAVYLCASSLTGEQYFGPGTRLTVT.

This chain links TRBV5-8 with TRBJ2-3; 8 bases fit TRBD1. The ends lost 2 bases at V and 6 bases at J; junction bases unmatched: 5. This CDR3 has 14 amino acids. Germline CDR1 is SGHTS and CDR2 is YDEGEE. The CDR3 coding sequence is TGTGCCAGCAGCTTTGACAGGGGTTACGATACGCAGTATTTT. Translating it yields CASSFDRGYDTQYF.

The CDR3 is CASGGGAYNEQFF. The CDR3 DNA follows: TGCGCCAGCGGCGGCGGGGCCTACAATGAGCAGTTCTTC. This chain uses TRBV5-1 with TRBJ2-1, with a tentative D call TRBD2 (6 bases). Germline CDR1 and CDR2: SGHRS and YFSETQ. The length of the CDR3 is 13 residues. V was cut by 7 bases and J by 2 bases, with 10 bases left in between.

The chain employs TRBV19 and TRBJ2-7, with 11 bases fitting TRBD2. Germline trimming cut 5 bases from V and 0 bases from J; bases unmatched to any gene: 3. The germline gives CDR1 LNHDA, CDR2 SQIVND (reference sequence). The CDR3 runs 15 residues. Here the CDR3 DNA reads TGTGCCAGTAGTCTAGCGGGAGGACCCTCCTACGAGCAGTACTTC. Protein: CASSLAGGPSYEQYF.

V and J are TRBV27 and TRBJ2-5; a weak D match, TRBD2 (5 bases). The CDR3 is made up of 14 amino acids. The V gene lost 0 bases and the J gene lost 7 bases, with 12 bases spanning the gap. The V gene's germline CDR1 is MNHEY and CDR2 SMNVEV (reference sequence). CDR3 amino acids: CASSLSAGDGTQYF. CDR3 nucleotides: TGTGCCAGCAGTTTATCGGCGGGTGATGGGACCCAGTACTTC.

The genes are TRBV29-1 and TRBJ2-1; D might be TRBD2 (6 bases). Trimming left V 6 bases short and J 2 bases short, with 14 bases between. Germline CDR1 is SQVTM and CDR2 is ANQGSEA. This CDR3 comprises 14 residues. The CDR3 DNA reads TGCAGCGTCAAGGGACTCCTTACCTACAATGAGCAGTTCTTC. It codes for CSVKGLLTYNEQFF.

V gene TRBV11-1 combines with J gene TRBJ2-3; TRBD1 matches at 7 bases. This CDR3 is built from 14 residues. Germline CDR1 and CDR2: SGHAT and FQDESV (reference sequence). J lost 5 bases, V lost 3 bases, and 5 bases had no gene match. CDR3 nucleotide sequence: TGTGCCAGCAGCTTCGGCAGGGGGATAGATACGCAGTATTTT. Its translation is CASSFGRGIDTQYF.

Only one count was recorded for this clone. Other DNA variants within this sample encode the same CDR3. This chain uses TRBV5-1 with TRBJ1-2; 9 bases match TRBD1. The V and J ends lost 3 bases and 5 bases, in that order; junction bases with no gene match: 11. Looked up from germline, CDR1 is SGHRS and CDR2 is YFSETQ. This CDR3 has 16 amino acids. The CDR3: CASSSQQGARGYGYTF. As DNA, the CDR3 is TGCGCCAGCAGCTCCCAACAGGGGGCCCGTGGGTATGGCTACACCTTC.